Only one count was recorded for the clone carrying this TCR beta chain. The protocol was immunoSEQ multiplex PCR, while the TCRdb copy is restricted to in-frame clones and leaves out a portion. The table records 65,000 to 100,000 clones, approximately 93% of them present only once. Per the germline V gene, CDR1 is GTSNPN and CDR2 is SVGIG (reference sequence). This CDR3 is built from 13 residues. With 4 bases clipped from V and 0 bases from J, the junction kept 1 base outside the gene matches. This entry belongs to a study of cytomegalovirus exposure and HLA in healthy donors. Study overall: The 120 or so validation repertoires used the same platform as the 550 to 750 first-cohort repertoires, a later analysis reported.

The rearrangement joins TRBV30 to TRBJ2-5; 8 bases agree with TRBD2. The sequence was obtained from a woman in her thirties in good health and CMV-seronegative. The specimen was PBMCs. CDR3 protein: CAWTSGHQETQYF. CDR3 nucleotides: TGTGCCTGGACTAGCGGGCACCAAGAGACCCAGTACTTC.